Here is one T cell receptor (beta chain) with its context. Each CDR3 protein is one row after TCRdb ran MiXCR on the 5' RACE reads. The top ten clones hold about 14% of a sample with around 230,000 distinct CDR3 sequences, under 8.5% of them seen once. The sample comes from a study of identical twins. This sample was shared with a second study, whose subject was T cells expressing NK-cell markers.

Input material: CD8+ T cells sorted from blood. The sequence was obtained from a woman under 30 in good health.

The CDR3 bases are TGTGCCAGCAGCCCCCGGGGGGTACAAGAGACCCAGTACTTC. Residues: CASSPRGVQETQYF. The V call is TRBV9, the J call TRBJ2-5; TRBD2 matches at 7 bases. Trimming at V came to 4 bases and at J to 2 bases, leaving 5 bases not matched to a gene. There are 14 residues in the CDR3. CDR1 SGDLS and CDR2 YYNGEE come from the germline V gene.